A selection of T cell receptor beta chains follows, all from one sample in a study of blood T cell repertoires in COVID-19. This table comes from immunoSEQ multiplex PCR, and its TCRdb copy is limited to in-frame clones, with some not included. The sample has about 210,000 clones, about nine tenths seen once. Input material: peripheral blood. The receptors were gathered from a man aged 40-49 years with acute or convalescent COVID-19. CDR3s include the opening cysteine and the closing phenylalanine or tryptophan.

CDR3: CASSYGGAGGSDGYTF
V: TRBV6-5
J: TRBJ1-2

CDR3: CASSQGDRVSSGNTIYF
V: TRBV4-1
J: TRBJ1-3

CDR3: CASSEGRGERNTIYF
V: TRBV6-1
J: TRBJ1-3

CDR3: CAWSLGRGKEGYTF
V: TRBV30
J: TRBJ1-2

CDR3: CASSPQGNNQPQHF
V: TRBV19
J: TRBJ1-5

CDR3: CASNWALNQPQHF
V: TRBV2
J: TRBJ1-5

CDR3: CTSSQDPQWTGIGNTIYF
V: TRBV1
J: TRBJ1-3

CDR3: CASIPILRNTQYF
V: TRBV7-8
J: TRBJ2-3

CDR3: CASSFTRTGSETQYF
V: TRBV7-2
J: TRBJ2-5

CDR3: CASSAGKNIQYF
V: TRBV13
J: TRBJ2-4

CDR3: CASSPVSDSPLHF
V: TRBV18
J: TRBJ1-6

CDR3: CATRRVLAPYNEQFF
V: TRBV15
J: TRBJ2-1

CDR3: CASSTSQTGISTEAFF
V: TRBV19
J: TRBJ1-1

CDR3: CASSDRGGDTEAFF
V: TRBV6-4
J: TRBJ1-1

CDR3: CASSEQGTGTDTQYF
V: TRBV6-4
J: TRBJ2-3

CDR3: CASSSLGSMNTEAFF
V: TRBV6-2/TRBV6-3
J: TRBJ1-1

CDR3: CASTIHTTGEVDTGELFF
V: TRBV5-1
J: TRBJ2-2

CDR3: CASTTGGRGSYEQYF
V: TRBV23-1
J: TRBJ2-7

CDR3: CASSKRTDRSYGYTF
V: TRBV7-9
J: TRBJ1-2

CDR3: CASSLNLWAGGAEAFF
V: TRBV5-1
J: TRBJ1-1

CDR3: CASSLGLAGEDRPSETQYF
V: TRBV7-7
J: TRBJ2-5

CDR3: CASSRQGQATNEKLFF
V: TRBV4-3
J: TRBJ1-4

CDR3: CASSLTGAKNIQYF
V: TRBV6-2/TRBV6-3
J: TRBJ2-4

CDR3: CASSLKGSSARLSYEQYF
V: TRBV27
J: TRBJ2-7

CDR3: CASSVVRDNYGYTF
V: TRBV9
J: TRBJ1-2

CDR3: CASSQFLLGQGNSEQFF
V: TRBV14
J: TRBJ2-1

CDR3: CASSLGGYGNGYTF
V: TRBV7-9
J: TRBJ1-2

CDR3: CASSLGRSQPQHF
V: TRBV27
J: TRBJ1-5

CDR3: CASSYSPSGGAHEQYF
V: TRBV6-5
J: TRBJ2-7

CDR3: CASSQGQDYGYTF
V: TRBV4-1
J: TRBJ1-2

CDR3: CASSSLIATADTQYF
V: TRBV6-5
J: TRBJ2-3

CDR3: CAWAKGLAGGNIQYF
V: TRBV30
J: TRBJ2-4

CDR3: CASRDHSGEGNGELFF
V: TRBV10-2
J: TRBJ2-2

CDR3: CATRRKNSLGAYGYTF
V: TRBV7-9
J: TRBJ1-2

CDR3: CASSIWTGFDTEAFF
V: TRBV6-5
J: TRBJ1-1

CDR3: CASSYDGQVETEAFF
V: TRBV6-5
J: TRBJ1-1

CDR3: CAIPTDPKSGANVLTF
V: TRBV10-3
J: TRBJ2-6

CDR3: CASSSLAGEGTDTQYF
V: TRBV7-3
J: TRBJ2-3

CDR3: CASSEIRGQPGYTF
V: TRBV2
J: TRBJ1-2

CDR3: CASSLVASTNEKLFF
V: TRBV7-2
J: TRBJ1-4

CDR3: CASSHEDRATEAFF
V: TRBV18
J: TRBJ1-1

CDR3: CASSLMPGTRRETQYF
V: TRBV7-3
J: TRBJ2-5

CDR3: CAISVGTPTLYEQYF
V: TRBV10-3
J: TRBJ2-7

CDR3: CASDRGPLTDTQYF
V: TRBV30
J: TRBJ2-3